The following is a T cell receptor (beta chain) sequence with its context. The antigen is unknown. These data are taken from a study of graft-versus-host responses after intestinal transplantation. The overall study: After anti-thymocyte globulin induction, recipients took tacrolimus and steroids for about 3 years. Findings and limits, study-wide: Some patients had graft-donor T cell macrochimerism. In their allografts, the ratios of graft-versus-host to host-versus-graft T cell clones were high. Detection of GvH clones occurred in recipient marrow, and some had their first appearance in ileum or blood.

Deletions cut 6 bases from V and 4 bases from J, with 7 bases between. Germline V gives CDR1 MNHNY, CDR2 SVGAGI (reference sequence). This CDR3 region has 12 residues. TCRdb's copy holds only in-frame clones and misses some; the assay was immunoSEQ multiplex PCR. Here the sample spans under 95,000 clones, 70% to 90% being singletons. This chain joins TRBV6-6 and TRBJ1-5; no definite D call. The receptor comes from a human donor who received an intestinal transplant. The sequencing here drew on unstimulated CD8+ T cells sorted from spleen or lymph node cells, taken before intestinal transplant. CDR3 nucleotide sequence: TGTGCCAGCAGGCAAGAGAATCAGCCCCAGCATTTT. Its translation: CASRQENQPQHF.